The entry below gives a single T cell receptor beta chain sequence along with its context. The data originate from a study of blood T cell repertoires in COVID-19. Study-level information: Both acute and convalescent COVID-19 samples were obtained from the United States, Italy and Spain. T cells, B-cell-depleted T cells, or PBMCs supplied cDNA or gDNA.

V lost 4 bases to trimming and J lost 0 bases; unmatched junction nucleotides: 12. The germline gives CDR1 MNHNS, CDR2 SASEGT. The CDR3 extends over 19 amino acids. In the original processing: For nucleated cells, counts were estimated from reference gene primer amplification. Generated by immunoSEQ multiplex PCR, the TCRdb table keeps only in-frame clones and is missing some. D and trimming were read from the DNA, whereas the V and J calls and clone size are those reported in that table. In the table there are approximately 210,000 clones, roughly 80% of which are singletons. The V call is TRBV6-1, the J call TRBJ2-3; TRBD2 agrees at 11 bases. Sample: peripheral blood. This sequence was found in a woman in her 70s with active or convalescent COVID-19. The CDR3: CASSAWASGRISSTDTQYF. The CDR3 DNA is TGTGCCAGCAGTGCGTGGGCTAGCGGGAGGATATCGAGCACAGATACGCAGTATTTT.